This TCR beta chain stems from a study of CD8 T cells in ankylosing spondylitis. Overall study findings and caveats: The study looked at matched synovial fluid samples from ankylosing spondylitis patients. Disease-linked clones were reported to be significantly enriched there. Earlier authors reported some of these motif variants in reactive arthritis synovial fluid and blood. One TCR beta motif, made up of roughly 8 highly homologous variants, appeared characteristic of ankylosing spondylitis blood. Relatively scarce in peripheral blood, disease-linked clones were CD8+.

About this clonotype: Antigen: not known.

Germline V lookup: CDR1 LGHDT, CDR2 YNNKEL (reference sequence). The CDR3 sequence is 14 residues long. V lost 4 bases to trimming and J lost 0 bases, with 10 bases between them. 5'-RACE, quantitative and with molecular barcodes, yielded the TCR beta libraries. TCRdb processed the 5' RACE reads anew with MiXCR; each CDR3 protein has one entry. This table has 650,000 to 800,000 distinct CDR3 sequences, around 17% appearing once. The receptor was derived from a male donor with ankylosing spondylitis. Sequences were obtained from blood, either unsorted or a sorted T cell fraction (not recorded which). The chain is built from TRBV3-1 and TRBJ2-7; D remains unclear. In nucleotides, the CDR3 is TGTGCCAGCAGCCCCCGACGGTTCTCCTACGAGCAGTACTTC. Translating gives CASSPRRFSYEQYF.